These T cell receptor beta chains were read from a single sample in a study of CD8+ T cells in alopecia areata. The method was immunoSEQ multiplex PCR; TCRdb's version includes in-frame clones alone and lacks a portion of them. Altogether about 270,000 clones are present, about 60% being singletons, with the ten largest covering roughly 0.93%. The material was CD4+ T cells sorted from blood, obtained around week 54, from a patient treated with tofacitinib. The source is a human donor with alopecia areata. The CDR3 runs from the conserved cysteine through the conserved F or W. The D gene is left open where the match is weak. Part of the rows lack a size; the others show once, few, many or a class for expanded clones.

length: 19
V: TRBV27
J: TRBJ1-6
D: -
size: -
CDR3: CASSLGFRENPRGDSPLHF
DNA: TGTGCCAGCAGTTTAGGGTTCAGGGAAAACCCCCGCGGTGATTCACCCCTCCACTTT

length: 13
V: TRBV13
J: TRBJ1-2
D: -
size: once
CDR3: CASSLDSLYGYTF
DNA: TGTGCCAGCAGCTTAGATTCCCTCTATGGCTACACCTTC

length: 15
V: TRBV9
J: TRBJ2-7
D: -
size: -
CDR3: CASSDALRGSREQYF
DNA: TGTGCCAGCAGCGACGCGTTGAGGGGGAGTAGGGAGCAGTACTTC

length: 13
V: TRBV6-5
J: TRBJ1-1
D: -
size: -
CDR3: CASSPNPGTEAFF
DNA: TGTGCCAGCAGCCCCAACCCGGGCACTGAAGCTTTCTTT

length: 11
V: TRBV30
J: TRBJ1-2
D: -
size: -
CDR3: CAWFVPAGYTF
DNA: TGTGCCTGGTTTGTCCCGGCGGGCTACACCTTC

length: 13
V: TRBV6-1
J: TRBJ2-7
D: -
size: -
CDR3: CASYRQETYEQYF
DNA: TGTGCCAGCTACCGACAGGAAACCTACGAGCAGTACTTC

length: 14
V: TRBV7-9
J: TRBJ2-7
D: TRBD1
size: -
CDR3: CASSSGQGYYEQYF
DNA: TGTGCCAGCAGCTCGGGACAGGGTTACTACGAGCAGTACTTC

length: 15
V: TRBV2
J: TRBJ1-5
D: -
size: -
CDR3: CASSRTTVTNQPQHF
DNA: TGTGCCAGCAGTAGAACGACAGTCACTAATCAGCCCCAGCATTTT

length: 13
V: TRBV30
J: TRBJ2-2
D: -
size: -
CDR3: CAWDVRNTGELFF
DNA: TGTGCCTGGGACGTAAGGAACACCGGGGAGCTGTTTTTT

length: 13
V: TRBV10-3
J: TRBJ1-1
D: -
size: -
CDR3: CAIEGSPNTEAFF
DNA: TGTGCCATCGAGGGCAGCCCGAACACTGAAGCTTTCTTT

length: 14
V: TRBV29-1
J: TRBJ1-5
D: TRBD1
size: -
CDR3: CSVALGQGNQPQHF
DNA: TGCAGCGTTGCTTTGGGACAGGGGAATCAGCCCCAGCATTTT

length: 16
V: TRBV27
J: TRBJ2-7
D: TRBD1
size: -
CDR3: CASSLLGDRLGYEQYF
DNA: TGTGCCAGCAGTTTGTTGGGGGACAGGCTCGGCTACGAGCAGTACTTC

length: 11
V: TRBV20-1
J: TRBJ1-1
D: -
size: -
CDR3: CSARDTGQAFF
DNA: TGCAGTGCTAGAGATACGGGCCAAGCTTTCTTT

length: 14
V: TRBV5-6
J: TRBJ2-3
D: TRBD2
size: -
CDR3: CASSLRGDTDTQYF
DNA: TGTGCCAGCAGCTTGCGGGGGGACACAGATACGCAGTATTTT

length: 13
V: TRBV15
J: TRBJ1-6
D: -
size: once
CDR3: CATSRDPSGPLHF
DNA: TGTGCCACCAGCAGAGACCCCTCCGGACCCCTCCACTTT

length: 14
V: TRBV7-2
J: TRBJ1-1
D: TRBD1
size: -
CDR3: CASSYFRQGSEAFF
DNA: TGTGCCAGCAGCTACTTCCGACAGGGTTCTGAAGCTTTCTTT

length: 12
V: TRBV7-9
J: TRBJ1-1
D: -
size: -
CDR3: CASSHPGAEAFF
DNA: TGTGCCAGCAGCCACCCCGGAGCTGAAGCTTTCTTT

length: 18
V: TRBV7-6
J: TRBJ2-2
D: -
size: -
CDR3: CASSPGRGVRSNTGELFF
DNA: TGTGCCAGCAGCCCGGGAAGAGGTGTCAGATCGAACACCGGGGAGCTGTTTTTT

length: 11
V: TRBV7-9
J: TRBJ2-5
D: -
size: once
CDR3: CASSLKETQYF
DNA: TGTGCCAGCAGCTTGAAAGAGACCCAGTACTTC

length: 14
V: TRBV25-1
J: TRBJ1-4
D: -
size: -
CDR3: CASSRTREGEKLFF
DNA: TGTGCCAGCAGTCGGACCCGCGAGGGAGAAAAACTGTTTTTT

length: 14
V: TRBV29-1
J: TRBJ1-1
D: TRBD1
size: few
CDR3: CSVHMGTGRTEAFF
DNA: TGCAGCGTTCACATGGGGACAGGGAGGACTGAAGCTTTCTTT

length: 12
V: TRBV29-1
J: TRBJ1-2
D: TRBD1
size: -
CDR3: CSVGDRAYGYTF
DNA: TGCAGCGTAGGAGACAGGGCCTATGGCTACACCTTC

length: 14
V: TRBV7-2
J: TRBJ2-2
D: -
size: -
CDR3: CASIEQTNTGELFF
DNA: TGTGCCAGCATAGAACAGACGAACACCGGGGAGCTGTTTTTT

length: 14
V: TRBV29-1
J: TRBJ2-7
D: TRBD1
size: -
CDR3: CSVEYGTGGTGQYF
DNA: TGCAGCGTTGAGTACGGGACAGGGGGAACCGGGCAGTACTTC

length: 15
V: TRBV12-5
J: TRBJ2-6
D: -
size: -
CDR3: CASGLLRDSANVLTF
DNA: TGTGCTAGTGGTTTGTTACGGGACTCGGCCAACGTCCTGACTTTC

length: 11
V: TRBV29-1
J: TRBJ2-7
D: -
size: few
CDR3: CSVGEGHEQYF
DNA: TGCAGCGTTGGAGAGGGCCACGAGCAGTACTTC

length: 15
V: TRBV5-4
J: TRBJ2-1
D: TRBD1
size: few
CDR3: CASSLGDRGSNEQFF
DNA: TGTGCCAGCAGCTTGGGGGACAGGGGATCCAATGAGCAGTTCTTC

length: 14
V: TRBV5-1
J: TRBJ2-7
D: -
size: -
CDR3: CASRPDGISYEQYF
DNA: TGCGCCAGCAGACCCGACGGGATCTCCTACGAGCAGTACTTC

length: 15
V: TRBV4-1
J: TRBJ1-2
D: -
size: few
CDR3: CASSQDVTNNYGYTF
DNA: TGCGCCAGCAGCCAAGATGTGACCAACAACTATGGCTACACCTTC

length: 15
V: TRBV5-1
J: TRBJ2-1
D: -
size: -
CDR3: CASTGAAGAFNEQFF
DNA: TGCGCCAGCACTGGGGCCGCCGGGGCTTTCAATGAGCAGTTCTTC

length: 13
V: TRBV6-4
J: TRBJ2-7
D: -
size: -
CDR3: CASSVLPGYEQYF
DNA: TGTGCCAGCAGTGTCCTCCCGGGCTACGAGCAGTACTTC